The clone carrying this TCR beta chain showed up just once. Its specificity is not known. V dropped 4 bases and J dropped 1 base, with 17 bases sitting between them. CDR1 and CDR2 from the germline V gene are SGHRS and YFSETQ. This CDR3 comprises 16 residues. The entry originates in a study of cytomegalovirus exposure and HLA in healthy donors. Study-wide results and caveats: Researchers counted around 170 TCR beta chains as cytomegalovirus-associated. Sequence variants that were highly shared formed a cluster that was likely a sequencing artifact. Donors were assumed by presence/absence analyses to have roughly uniform sequencing depth.

The study ran its PCR with 60 Vbeta and 13 Jbeta primers. Produced via immunoSEQ multiplex PCR; TCRdb's table is partial and in-frame only. The data hold roughly 120,000 clones, with about 81% observed a single time. The chain joins TRBV5-1 to TRBJ1-1, with D perhaps matching TRBD1 (5 bases). The sequencing input was PBMCs. The origin of this receptor is a man aged 40-55 years in good health and CMV-seronegative. The CDR3 spells CASSLIGGAGNTEAFF. The CDR3 nucleotides are TGCGCCAGCAGCCTAATTGGAGGGGCAGGGAACACTGAAGCTTTCTTT.